The clone carrying this T cell receptor (beta chain) has only a few counts. Trimming removed 1 base at V and 1 base at J, with 8 bases between. CDR3 size: 14 residues. This entry belongs to a study of blood T cells in healthy people across ages. Overall study: When template switching was applied, about one barcoded beta molecule was captured per two T cells.

For the second PCR, which ran for 7 to 11 cycles, a sample-barcoded 5' primer and a J-beta primer mix were used. TCRdb analysed the 5' RACE reads with MiXCR anew, one entry per CDR3 protein. The sample records about 830,000 distinct CDR3 sequences, roughly 64% being singletons. The chain carries TRBV12-3 or TRBV12-4 and TRBJ2-7; D may match TRBD1 or TRBD2 (5 bases each). Material for sequencing was blood. The receptor was isolated from a man in his thirties or forties in good health. The CDR3 loop reads CASSLGGKSYEQYF. In nucleotides, the CDR3 is TGTGCCAGCAGTTTAGGGGGGAAGTCCTACGAGCAGTACTTC.